These 31 T cell receptor beta chains share one sample of origin, sequenced in a study of CD8+CD57+ T cells in acquired aplastic anemia. The sequenced patients had an expansion of CD8+CD57+ cells seen by flow cytometry. Genomic DNA templated the TCR beta VDJ and CDR3 profiling. TCRdb re-analysed the reads in MiXCR, keeping a single row per CDR3 protein. The table has approximately 260,000 distinct CDR3 sequences, 82% seen once. The sequencing sample was made of sorted CD4+, CD8+, or CD8+CD57+ T cells (not recorded which) from PBMCs. The receptor set was obtained from a human donor with aplastic anemia.

This chain connects TRBV5-5 to TRBJ2-7, with 7 bases that match TRBD1. The CDR3 totals 18 residues. J gave up 1 base and V 3 bases, and 16 bases lay outside the gene matches. Germline CDR1 reads SGHKS; CDR2 reads YYEKEE (reference sequence). CDR3 region: CASSSSQDGTALSYEQYV. For the CDR3, the DNA is TGTGCCAGCAGCTCCTCACAGGACGGGACAGCCCTTTCCTACGAGCAGTACGTC.

The V call is TRBV19, the J call TRBJ2-5; TRBD2 agrees at 10 bases. CDR1 is LNHDA, CDR2 SQIVND, per germline (reference sequence). With 3 bases clipped from V and 6 bases from J, the junction kept 4 bases outside the gene matches. This CDR3 is built from 14 residues. CDR3: CASSMGLAKKTQYF. The DNA of the CDR3 is TGTGCCAGTAGTATGGGACTAGCGAAAAAGACCCAGTACTTC.

This chain uses TRBV7-3 with TRBJ2-1, with 9 bases identical to TRBD2. CDR1 SGHTA and CDR2 FQGTGA come from the germline V gene. This CDR3 spans 16 amino acids. J was trimmed by 11 bases and V by 5 bases; bases with no gene match: 16. CDR3 amino acids: CASSPQGSGGRDQQFF. The CDR3, as DNA: TGTGCCAGCAGCCCTCAAGGGAGCGGGGGGAGGGATCAGCAGTTCTTC.

As to this clonotype: The junction and the germline gene differ at one end; a read error may be behind it. The rearrangement links TRBV29-1 to TRBJ2-1; unclear D gene. Germline CDR1 reads SQVTM; CDR2 reads ANQGSEA. This CDR3 is 12 amino acids long. The CDR3 region is CIAGAPNNEQFF. In DNA, the CDR3 is TGTATCGCTGGCGCTCCCAACAATGAGCAGTTCTTC.

J is TRBJ2-5 and V is TRBV15, with unresolved D. Germline V gene data show CDR1 as LNHNV and CDR2 as YYDKDF (reference sequence). The CDR3 runs 14 residues. Between the trimmed V and J ends, which lost 5 bases and 5 bases, there was a span of 15 bases. Written as DNA, the CDR3 is TGTGCCACCAGCGGAGCCGGCGCGCAGGAGACCCAGTACTTC. It yields the protein CATSGAGAQETQYF.

This chain connects TRBV20-1 to TRBJ1-1; no firm D call. Trimming pared 3 bases from V and 3 bases from J, leaving 17 bases between. The CDR3 loop spans 15 amino acids. Germline-derived CDR1 and CDR2 are DFQATT and SNEGSKA (reference sequence). CDR3 sequence reads: CSASPSGGNYTEAFF. In nucleotides, the CDR3 is TGCAGTGCTAGTCCATCGGGAGGGAACTACACTGAAGCTTTCTTT.

On this clonotype itself: A junction boundary mismatches the germline segment, possibly from a read error. V and J are TRBV7-8 and TRBJ1-1, with D possibly being TRBD1 (5 bases). The CDR3 spans 13 residues. The V gene's germline CDR1 is SGHVS and CDR2 FQNEAQ. CDR3 DNA: TGTGCCAGCAGCGGGACGGTAGGCCCTGAAGCTTTGTTT. Its translation: CASSGTVGPEALF.

This clonotype has just one count. The chain employs TRBV7-9 and TRBJ2-2, with D unclear. There are 11 residues in the CDR3. CDR1 is SEHNR, CDR2 FQNEAQ, per germline (reference sequence). V dropped 8 bases and J dropped 8 bases, with 9 bases sitting between them. The CDR3 sequence is CASALKGELFF. Written as DNA, the CDR3 is TGTGCCAGCGCGCTTAAAGGGGAGCTGTTTTTT.

V and J are TRBV9 and TRBJ1-2; D may be TRBD1 (5 bases). The V and J ends lost 4 bases and 9 bases respectively, with 25 bases between them. The germline CDR1 and CDR2 sequences are SGDLS and YYNGEE. The CDR3 runs 16 residues. The DNA of the CDR3 is TGTGCCAGCAGCTTGGAGAGGGACGGGTACGTATATTGCTACACCTTC. It yields the protein CASSLERDGYVYCYTF.

Note on this clonotype: The conserved phenylalanine or tryptophan normally closing the CDR3 is absent here, so this likely arose from a read error. The DNA is left out, because the CDR3 cannot be placed on it with certainty; the CDR3 is given as TCRdb lists it. This sequence joins TRBV19 and TRBJ2-1; TRBD1 was called by the table and not checked on the DNA. Germline V gives CDR1 LNHDA, CDR2 SQIVND (reference sequence). The CDR3 region is 16 residues in length, termini included. This CDR3 is CASSLQSGACNEELFV.

To note about this clonotype: The junction and the germline gene differ at one end; a read error may be behind it. The chain is built from TRBV7-9 and TRBJ2-5; weak D call: TRBD2 (5 bases). Germline V lookup: CDR1 SEHNR, CDR2 FQNEAQ (reference sequence). This CDR3 has 14 residues. In nucleotides, the CDR3 is TGTGCCAGCAGCAGAGAAAGAAGCGGAGAGACCGAGTACTTC. Its protein is CASSRERSGETEYF.

The chain employs TRBV7-6 and TRBJ2-7; 7 nucleotides agree with TRBD1. This CDR3 spans 18 amino acids. Germline loops: CDR1 SGHVS, CDR2 FNYEAQ. Trimming removed 7 bases from V and 1 base from J; junction bases left unmatched: 19. The CDR3 DNA follows: TGTGCCAGCACCCTTCATACGGACGGGACAGCCCTTTCCTACGAGCAGTACGTC. Its protein product is CASTLHTDGTALSYEQYV.

As to this clonotype: The DNA is left out, because the CDR3 cannot be placed on it with certainty; the CDR3 is given as TCRdb lists it. The rearrangement links TRBV7-2 to TRBJ2-5; the table's TRBD1 call for D was not verified on the DNA. Germline lookup yields CDR1 SGHTA and CDR2 FQGNSA. The CDR3 length is 14 residues, termini included. The chain's CDR3 is CATSWGGGADYGYF.

This chain joins TRBV15 and TRBJ1-1; D unclear. The V end was cut by 0 bases, the J end by 2 bases, with 13 bases between. Germline V gives CDR1 LNHNV, CDR2 YYDKDF (reference sequence). This CDR3 spans 16 amino acids. CDR3 protein: CATSRDLRSPNTEAFF. The CDR3 DNA is TGTGCCACCAGCAGAGATCTTAGAAGTCCAAACACTGAAGCTTTCTTT.

The chain uses TRBV5-1 and TRBJ2-1; D call uncertain. Germline V gene data show CDR1 as SGHRS and CDR2 as YFSETQ. Trimming took 0 bases from V and 7 from J, leaving 17 bases between them. This CDR3 is built from 16 residues. CDR3 nucleotide sequence: TGCGCCAGCAGCTTGGGGGCAGTGGCCGTAAAAAATGAGCAGTTCTTC. The encoded protein is CASSLGAVAVKNEQFF.

This clonotype appeared a few times. The chain is built from TRBV29-1 and TRBJ2-7; D gene uncertain. Germline CDR1 reads SQVTM; CDR2 reads ANQGSEA. The CDR3 consists of 10 residues. V lost 2 bases, J lost 4 bases, and 3 bases lay in between. The CDR3 nucleotides read TGCAGCGTTGAATCATACGAGCAGTACTTC. Its protein product is CSVESYEQYF.

This clonotype was seen just once. V gene TRBV9 combines with J gene TRBJ2-3; D assignment may be TRBD1 or TRBD2 (5 bases each). This CDR3 has 15 residues. CDR1 is SGDLS, CDR2 YYNGEE, per germline. Trimming took off 4 bases at V and 11 bases at J, with 23 bases between the two ends. CDR3 in amino acids: CASSPGDARANVQYF. The CDR3 DNA sequence: TGTGCCAGCAGCCCCGGGGACGCTAGGGCCAACGTGCAGTATTTT. Based on the CDR3 plus reference TRBV9 and TRBJ2-3, the full variable domain is DSGVTQTPKHLITATGQRVTLRCSPRSGDLSVYWYQQSLDQGLQFLIQYYNGEERAKGNILERFSAQQFPDLHSELNLSSLELGDSALYFCASSPGDARANVQYFGPGTRLTVL.

The chain uses TRBV7-9 and TRBJ1-5, with unresolved D. Trimming removed 3 bases from V and 12 bases from J, with 24 bases in between. Germline CDR1 SEHNR, CDR2 FQNEAQ (reference sequence). CDR3 length equals 16 residues. The chain's CDR3 is CASSLRSYNSPLHQHF. The CDR3 region has the DNA TGTGCCAGCAGCTTGAGGTCCTATAATTCACCCCTCCACCAGCATTTT.

The chain links TRBV7-4 to TRBJ2-7; D may correspond to TRBD1 or TRBD2 (5 bases each). In germline, CDR1 is SGHVT, CDR2 SQSDAQ. V was clipped by 5 bases and J by 11 bases, with 16 bases between them. CDR3 size: 12 residues. The CDR3 protein is CASSLVGTVEYV. CDR3 DNA sequence: TGTGCCAGCAGCCTTGTAGGGACGGTAGAGTACGTC.

The chain recombines TRBV7-3 with TRBJ2-7; D not resolved. The germline gives CDR1 SGHTA, CDR2 FQGTGA. The CDR3 contains 18 residues. Deletions cut 7 bases from V and 0 bases from J, with 25 bases between. CDR3 protein: CASTRHPNATEHSYEQYV. Here the CDR3 DNA reads TGTGCCAGCACAAGACATCCCAACGCCACTGAACACTCCTACGAGCAGTACGTC.

The gene calls are TRBV7-9 and TRBJ1-6; D ambiguous. V lost 0 bases, J lost 15 bases, and 21 bases lay in between. Germline V gene data show CDR1 as SEHNR and CDR2 as FQNEAQ (reference sequence). This CDR3 spans 16 amino acids. The CDR3 bases are TGTGCCAGCAGCTTAGCGGGTAGCTGCTGGACCAACGTCCTCCACTTT. Amino acid sequence: CASSLAGSCWTNVLHF.

Remarks on this clonotype: The missing conserved phenylalanine or tryptophan at the end of this CDR3 makes a read error likely. Because the CDR3's place on the DNA is in doubt, the DNA is left out and the CDR3 is given as listed by TCRdb. The CDR3 here is CASGGAGSIAYY. The rearrangement uses TRBV9 and TRBJ2-4; the D segment call TRBD2 is taken from the table without a DNA check. A total of 12 residues make up the CDR3, ends included. CDR1 is SGDLS, CDR2 YYNGEE, per germline.

As concerns this clonotype: The limits of the CDR3 on the DNA are not certain, so only TCRdb's listed CDR3 is given. The rearrangement joins TRBV7-9 to TRBJ2-3. Germline CDR1 and CDR2: SEHNR and FQNEAQ (reference sequence). The CDR3 length equals 14 residues, ends included. This chain's CDR3 is CASSLDTPEAFFGF.

The V and J genes are TRBV7-2 and TRBJ2-6; perhaps TRBD2 as D (6 bases). Trimming took off 0 bases at V and 15 bases at J, with 21 bases between the two ends. In germline, CDR1 is SGHTA, CDR2 FQGNSA. The CDR3 contains 16 residues. DNA for the CDR3: TGTGCCAGCAGCTTAGCGGGAGGCTACGAGGCCCACGACCTGACTTTC. Translation: CASSLAGGYEAHDLTF.

The chain couples TRBV7-6 to TRBJ2-3, with 8 bases lining up with TRBD2. The CDR3 length is 14 residues. V gave up 4 bases and J gave up 8 bases; unmatched junction bases: 8. Germline-derived CDR1 and CDR2 are SGHVS and FNYEAQ. CDR3 DNA sequence: TGTGCCAGCAGCTCCGGGGGGGGGACAAGTACGCAGTATTTT. Protein sequence: CASSSGGGTSTQYF.

The chain carries TRBV7-9 and TRBJ2-1, with D uncertain. CDR3 size: 16 residues. Trimming pared 5 bases from V and 12 bases from J, leaving 26 bases between. Germline values: CDR1 SEHNR, CDR2 FQNEAQ (reference sequence). The CDR3 spells CASSPRPTHWSYTQFF. The CDR3 coding sequence is TGTGCCAGCAGCCCGCGACCTACACACTGGAGCTACACGCAGTTCTTC.

This clonotype was detected many times. J is TRBJ1-3 and V is TRBV19; weak D call: TRBD1 (5 bases). V was shortened by 3 bases and J by 0 bases, with 9 bases between the two germline ends. Germline V lookup: CDR1 LNHDA, CDR2 SQIVND (reference sequence). CDR3 length: 15 amino acids. In DNA, the CDR3 is TGTGCCAGTAGTATTGGACACCGCTCTGGAAACACCATATATTTT. Translating gives CASSIGHRSGNTIYF.

This clonotype was observed a single time. The rearrangement links TRBV7-8 to TRBJ1-1; 7 positions match TRBD1. CDR1 and CDR2 (germline): SGHVS, FQNEAQ. The V and J ends lost 3 bases and 9 bases, in that order; junction bases with no gene match: 13. This CDR3 region has 15 residues. The CDR3 nucleotides read TGTGCCAGCAGCTTTGATCTAGACGGGACAGCCCAAGCTTTCTTT. The encoded protein is CASSFDLDGTAQAFF.

To note about this clonotype: At one boundary the junction diverges from the germline segment, which might be a read error. V gene TRBV7-2 combines with J gene TRBJ2-1; D is perhaps TRBD2 (5 bases). Germline V gene sequence: CDR1 SGHTA, CDR2 FQGNSA. The CDR3 runs to 14 residues. CDR3 DNA sequence: TGTGCCAGCAGCTCCCCTCCTAGCTACAATAAGCAGTTCTTC. Translation: CASSSPPSYNKQFF.

The genes are TRBV7-9 and TRBJ2-1; D is unresolved. The CDR3 consists of 16 residues. Germline V gives CDR1 SEHNR, CDR2 FQNEAQ (reference sequence). The V end was cut by 3 bases, the J end by 13 bases, with 25 bases between. Here the CDR3 DNA reads TGTGCCAGCAGCTTCTCTACGGCGCGAACCTTTAATCCACAGTTCTTC. Its translation is CASSFSTARTFNPQFF. The variable domain in full, with the rest retrieved from reference TRBV7-9 and TRBJ2-1, is DTGVSQNPRHKITKRGQNVTFRCDPISEHNRLYWYRQTLGQGPEFLTYFQNEAQLEKSRLLSDRFSAERPKGSFSTLEIQRTEQGDSAMYLCASSFSTARTFNPQFFGPGTRLTVL.

This clonotype was detected a few times. A read error may produce the germline difference seen at one junction end. V gene TRBV2 combines with J gene TRBJ2-1, with a tentative D call TRBD2 (7 bases). There are 15 residues in the CDR3. Germline lookup yields CDR1 SNHLY and CDR2 FYNNEI. CDR3 coding DNA: TGTGCCAGTAGTGGAGCTGGGGGGGCCTACACTGAACCGTTCTTT. Its protein product is CASSGAGGAYTEPFF.